This entry is about one T cell receptor (beta chain). V lost 0 bases and J lost 4, with 16 bases in between. The CDR3 runs 16 residues. Germline assignment: CDR1 SGDLS and CDR2 YYNGEE. The source of the sample is a study of T-cell memory formation after mild COVID-19. Study in general: Largely donor-specific sequence clusters came from a couple of donors.

From the 5' RACE reads, TCRdb called clonotypes with MiXCR, one entry per CDR3 protein. The repertoire holds hundreds of thousands of distinct CDR3 sequences, with about 23% as singletons. The V gene is TRBV9, the J gene TRBJ2-5; TRBD2 might be the D (6 bases). The origin of this receptor is an adult woman who had mild COVID-19 (a few samples of this study predate the infection). Cell type and time point are not known. What was sequenced was PBMCs or a T cell subset sorted from them (not recorded which). The CDR3 is CASSVGGGNPGETQYF. The DNA for the CDR3 is TGTGCCAGCAGCGTAGGGGGAGGAAACCCGGGAGAGACCCAGTACTTC. Complete variable domain (other parts from reference TRBV9 and TRBJ2-5): DSGVTQTPKHLITATGQRVTLRCSPRSGDLSVYWYQQSLDQGLQFLIQYYNGEERAKGNILERFSAQQFPDLHSELNLSSLELGDSALYFCASSVGGGNPGETQYFGPGTRLLVL.